This is a list of T cell receptor beta chains from one sample in a study of technical replicates of blood from several donors. Some clones are missing from TCRdb's copy, which holds only in-frame ones; the method was immunoSEQ multiplex PCR. The sample contains about 73,000 clones, around 93% of which appear only once. The sequenced sample was T cells isolated from PBMCs. These receptors were obtained from a human donor in good health. Both conserved end residues are part of each CDR3. A D gene is named only where the DNA matches it firmly.

D	V	J	CDR3	DNA
.	TRBV11-2	TRBJ2-1	CASSLSSYNEQFF	TGTGCCAGCAGCTTGAGCTCCTACAATGAGCAGTTCTTC
TRBD2	TRBV27	TRBJ2-2	CASSLLSGTGTGELFF	TGTGCCAGCAGTTTACTTAGCGGGACCGGGACCGGGGAGCTGTTTTTT
.	TRBV7-2	TRBJ1-1	CASSLLEGQEAFF	TGTGCCAGCAGCTTGCTCGAGGGACAAGAAGCTTTCTTT
TRBD2	TRBV4-1	TRBJ2-7	CASSQVTSGGYEQYF	TGCGCCAGCAGCCAAGTGACTAGCGGAGGCTACGAGCAGTACTTC
TRBD1	TRBV18	TRBJ2-1	CASSPGTGESYNEQFF	TGTGCCAGCTCACCGGGGACAGGGGAGAGCTACAATGAGCAGTTCTTC
.	TRBV7-9	TRBJ1-2	CASAGLTSSGYTF	TGTGCCAGCGCGGGCCTTACCTCTTCGGGCTACACCTTC
.	TRBV13	TRBJ2-2	CASSLRGRDFRWGNTGELFF	TGTGCCAGCAGCTTAAGGGGCCGGGACTTCCGTTGGGGGAACACCGGGGAGCTGTTTTTT
.	TRBV19	TRBJ1-2	CASSRTNRAGDYGYTF	TGTGCCAGTAGTAGAACCAACAGGGCGGGGGACTATGGCTACACCTTC
TRBD1	TRBV29-1	TRBJ2-7	CSVEDLRKRQGAYEQYF	TGCAGCGTTGAAGATCTTCGGAAACGTCAGGGGGCCTACGAGCAGTACTTC
TRBD1	TRBV5-1	TRBJ1-2	CASSYGPTGVDRGYGYTF	TGCGCCAGCAGCTACGGACCGACAGGGGTTGACCGCGGTTATGGCTACACCTTC